This entry lists 12 T cell receptor beta chains sequenced from one sample in a study of blood T cell repertoires in COVID-19. Sequencing was performed with immunoSEQ multiplex PCR; in TCRdb, only in-frame clones are kept and a portion is missing. The table has over 100,000 clones, around three quarters seen once; the top ten hold roughly 4.3%. The sequencing input was peripheral blood. These receptor sequences come from an elderly woman with acute or convalescent COVID-19.

This chain connects TRBV2 to TRBJ2-5; 8 nucleotides agree with TRBD1. This CDR3 comprises 15 residues. CDR1 is SNHLY, CDR2 FYNNEI, per germline. The trim removed 8 bases at V and 1 base at J, leaving 9 bases unmatched. CDR3 in amino acids: CASGGQVLLQETQYF. In DNA form, the CDR3 reads TGTGCCAGCGGGGGACAGGTACTCCTCCAAGAGACCCAGTACTTC.

CDR3 sequence: CASSSRGSQETQYF. The CDR3, as DNA: TGTGCCAGCAGCTCCCGGGGTTCCCAAGAGACCCAGTACTTC. V gene TRBV7-9 combines with J gene TRBJ2-5; maybe TRBD2 (5 bases). Germline V lookup: CDR1 SEHNR, CDR2 FQNEAQ (reference sequence). With 4 bases removed from V and 1 base from J, the gap between germline ends came to 10 bases. The CDR3 contains 14 residues.

This clone has only one observation. The J gene is TRBJ2-1, the V gene TRBV7-2; D possibly corresponds to TRBD2 (5 bases). Germline CDR1 and CDR2: SGHTA and FQGNSA. The CDR3 is 13 amino acids. V was trimmed by 4 bases and J by 4 bases, leaving 8 bases between them. The DNA of the CDR3 is TGTGCCAGCAGCTGGACTTCGTACAATGAGCAGTTCTTC. Protein sequence: CASSWTSYNEQFF.

V usage is TRBV4-3 and J usage is TRBJ2-7; 11 nucleotides line up with TRBD2. V shed 4 bases, J shed 0 bases, and the junction held 2 bases outside the gene matches. The CDR3 runs to 15 residues. The germline CDR1 and CDR2 sequences are LGHNA and YSLEER. The CDR3 protein is CASSPGLAGSYEQYF. The CDR3 DNA sequence: TGCGCCAGCAGCCCTGGACTAGCGGGCTCCTACGAGCAGTACTTC.

CDR3 in amino acids: CATSQTGYGYTF. In DNA form, the CDR3 reads TGTGCCACCAGCCAGACAGGGTATGGCTACACCTTC. The chain carries TRBV24-1 and TRBJ1-2, with 7 bases fitting TRBD1. V dropped 7 bases and J dropped 5; count of bases not matched to a gene: 3. The CDR3 contains 12 residues. Germline V CDR1 and CDR2: KGHDR, SFDVKD.

The gene calls are TRBV11-2 and TRBJ2-6, with D perhaps matching TRBD1 (5 bases). The germline CDR1 and CDR2 sequences are SGHAT and FQNNGV. This CDR3 comprises 15 residues. Trimming cost V 0 bases and J 4 bases, with 7 bases left between them. The CDR3 reads CASSLEGVGANVLTF. For the CDR3, the DNA is TGTGCCAGCAGCTTAGAAGGGGTCGGGGCCAACGTCCTGACTTTC.

The rearrangement uses TRBV19 and TRBJ1-1; 9 nucleotides line up with TRBD1. Germline V gives CDR1 LNHDA, CDR2 SQIVND (reference sequence). The CDR3 has 15 residues. The J segment lost 6 bases and the V segment lost 6 bases, leaving 11 bases of the junction unmatched. CDR3 coding DNA: TGTGCCAGTAGCTTTTACCGGGACAGGGAGTCTGAAGCTTTCTTT. This codes for CASSFYRDRESEAFF.

V and J are TRBV10-3 and TRBJ1-4, with D tentatively TRBD1 (5 bases). Germline V gene lookup returns CDR1 ENHRY and CDR2 SYGVKD. The V end lost 2 bases, the J end lost 5 bases, and 12 bases lay between the germline ends. The CDR3 loop spans 15 amino acids. The chain's CDR3 is CAISERAGENEKLFF. CDR3 nucleotides: TGTGCCATCAGTGAGAGGGCGGGGGAAAATGAAAAACTGTTTTTT.

V and J are TRBV9 and TRBJ2-1; 11 bases align to TRBD2. The CDR3 runs 17 residues. Unmatched junction bases numbered 11, after V lost 1 base and J lost 8 bases. Per germline, CDR1 SGDLS and CDR2 YYNGEE. CDR3 DNA: TGTGCCAGCAGCGTAAGTCCGGGACTAGCGGACGGCGATGAGCAGTTCTTC. It codes for CASSVSPGLADGDEQFF.

The chain is built from TRBV6-6 and TRBJ2-4; a possible D gene is TRBD2 (6 bases). There are 12 residues in the CDR3. V was shortened by 8 bases and J by 6 bases, with 11 bases between the two germline ends. CDR1 is MNHNY, CDR2 SVGAGI, per germline (reference sequence). CDR3 in amino acids: CASESGGNIQYF. Here the CDR3 DNA reads TGTGCCAGCGAATCCGGGGGAAACATTCAGTACTTC.

V and J are TRBV19 and TRBJ1-5; 8 bases agree with TRBD1. V lost 6 bases, J lost 3 bases, and 4 bases stayed unmatched. Germline lookup yields CDR1 LNHDA and CDR2 SQIVND (reference sequence). CDR3 length: 14 amino acids. Written as DNA, the CDR3 is TGTGCCAGTAGGTGGACAGGGAACAATCAGCCCCAGCATTTT. This codes for CASRWTGNNQPQHF.

The J gene is TRBJ1-4, the V gene TRBV13; a possible D gene is TRBD1 (5 bases). CDR3 length: 14 amino acids. Germline CDR1 and CDR2: PRHDT and FYEKMQ (reference sequence). V lost 2 bases and J 4 bases, leaving 8 bases between the germline ends. The CDR3: CASSLQGNNEKLFF. The DNA for the CDR3 is TGTGCCAGCAGCTTACAGGGAAATAATGAAAAACTGTTTTTT.